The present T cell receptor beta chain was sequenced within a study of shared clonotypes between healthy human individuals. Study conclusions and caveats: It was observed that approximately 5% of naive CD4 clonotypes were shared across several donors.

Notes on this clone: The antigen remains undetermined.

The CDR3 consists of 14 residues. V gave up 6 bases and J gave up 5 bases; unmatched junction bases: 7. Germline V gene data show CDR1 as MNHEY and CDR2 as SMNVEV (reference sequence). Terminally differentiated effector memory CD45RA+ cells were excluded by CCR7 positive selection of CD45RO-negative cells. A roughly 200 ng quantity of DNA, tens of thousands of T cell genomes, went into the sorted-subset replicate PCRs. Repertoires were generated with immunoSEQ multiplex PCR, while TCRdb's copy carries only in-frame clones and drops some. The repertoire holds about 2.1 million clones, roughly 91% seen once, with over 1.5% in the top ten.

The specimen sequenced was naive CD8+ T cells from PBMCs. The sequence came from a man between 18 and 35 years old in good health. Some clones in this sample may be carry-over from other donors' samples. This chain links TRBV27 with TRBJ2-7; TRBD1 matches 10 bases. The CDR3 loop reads CASSQGTGVNEQYF. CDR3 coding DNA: TGTGCCAGCAGCCAGGGGACAGGGGTGAACGAGCAGTACTTC.